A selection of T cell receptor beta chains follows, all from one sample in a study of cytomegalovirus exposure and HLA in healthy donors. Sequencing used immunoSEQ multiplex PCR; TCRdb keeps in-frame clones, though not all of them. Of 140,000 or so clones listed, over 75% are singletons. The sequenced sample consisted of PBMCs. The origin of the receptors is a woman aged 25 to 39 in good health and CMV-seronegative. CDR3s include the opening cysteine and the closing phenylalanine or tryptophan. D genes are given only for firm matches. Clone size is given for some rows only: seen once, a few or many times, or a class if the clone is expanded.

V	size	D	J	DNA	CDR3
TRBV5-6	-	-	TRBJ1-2	TGTGCCAGCAGCTTTCGGGGGGCGGGTGGCTACACCTTC	CASSFRGAGGYTF
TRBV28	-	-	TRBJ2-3	TGTGCCAGCACCCCCGTTTCGGCAGGTGGGCCAGATACGCAGTATTTT	CASTPVSAGGPDTQYF
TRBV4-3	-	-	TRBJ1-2	TGCGCCAGCAGCCAAGATATTTCGTCGGGGGGCGAATTGTCGCCTGATGGCTACACCTTC	CASSQDISSGGELSPDGYTF
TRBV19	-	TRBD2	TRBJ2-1	TGTGCCAGTAGTATAGTAGCGGGGGCGCTCAATGAGCAGTTCTTC	CASSIVAGALNEQFF
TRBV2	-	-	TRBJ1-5	TGTACCAGTAGAATGAGCAATCAGCCCCAGCATTTT	CTSRMSNQPQHF
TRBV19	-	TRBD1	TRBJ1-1	TGTGCCAGTAGTCTGCGGACAGGGGGTGGTAACACTGAAGCTTTCTTT	CASSLRTGGGNTEAFF
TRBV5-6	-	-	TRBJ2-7	TGTGCCAGCAGCTACACGACTTTCTACGAGCAGTACTTC	CASSYTTFYEQYF
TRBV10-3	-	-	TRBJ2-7	TGTGCCATCAGTGAGACAGGGCGCGAGCAGTACTTC	CAISETGREQYF
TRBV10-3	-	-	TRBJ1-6	TGTGCCATCAAGGCAGGGGCTTCCTATAATTCACCCCTCCACTTT	CAIKAGASYNSPLHF
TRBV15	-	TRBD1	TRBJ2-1	TGTGCCACCAGCAGAGCCGGGACAGGGGTTTTCAATGAGCAGTTCTTC	CATSRAGTGVFNEQFF
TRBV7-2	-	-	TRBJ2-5	TGTGCCAGCAGTCGCGGGACTGGCGGGGAGACCCAGTACTTC	CASSRGTGGETQYF
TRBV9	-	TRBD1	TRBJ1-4	TGTGCCAGCACCAGAGGACAGGGGGAAACTAATGAAAAACTGTTTTTT	CASTRGQGETNEKLFF
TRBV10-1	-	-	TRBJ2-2	TGCGCCAGCAGTGAGTTAGGAGGACTCAACACCGGGGAGCTGTTTTTT	CASSELGGLNTGELFF
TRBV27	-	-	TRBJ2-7	TGTGCCAGCAGTCCCCGCGGGCCCCTCTACGAGCAGTACTTC	CASSPRGPLYEQYF
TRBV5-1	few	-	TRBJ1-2	TGCGCCAGCAGCTCCCTACAGGGTGGCGGCTACACCTTC	CASSSLQGGGYTF
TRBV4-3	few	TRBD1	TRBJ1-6	TGCGCCAGCAGCCAAGAATTGGGGACAGGGGGGCTTAATTCACCCCTCCACTTT	CASSQELGTGGLNSPLHF
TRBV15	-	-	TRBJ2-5	TGTGCCACCAGCAGAGGTCCTCAGGGGGGTCAAGAGACCCAGTACTTC	CATSRGPQGGQETQYF
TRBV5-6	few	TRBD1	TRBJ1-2	TGTGCCAGCAGCTTCCGGGACAGGGACTATGGCTACACCTTC	CASSFRDRDYGYTF
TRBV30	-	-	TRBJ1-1	TGTGCCTGGAGTGTACCAGGCGCCGCGGCAGGGACATCTTTCTTT	CAWSVPGAAAGTSFF
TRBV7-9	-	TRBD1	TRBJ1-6	TGTGCCAGCAGCTCTGGGACAGCGGATTCACCCCTCCACTTT	CASSSGTADSPLHF
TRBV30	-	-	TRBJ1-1	TGTGCCTGGAGTAAAGGCAGGGAAAGCACTGAAGCTTTCTTT	CAWSKGRESTEAFF
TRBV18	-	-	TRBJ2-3	TGTGCCAGCTCACCAATCGAGTCAGATACGCAGTATTTT	CASSPIESDTQYF
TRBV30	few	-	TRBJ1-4	TGTGCCTGGAGTCCGCAACAGGGCTTCGGGGAAAAACTGTTTTTT	CAWSPQQGFGEKLFF
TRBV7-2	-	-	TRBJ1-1	TGTGCCAGCAGCTTAGTCCCAGGAAACACTGAAGCTTTCTTT	CASSLVPGNTEAFF
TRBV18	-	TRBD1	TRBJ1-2	TGTGCCAGCTCACCACCGGGACAGGGGGACTATGGCTACACCTTC	CASSPPGQGDYGYTF
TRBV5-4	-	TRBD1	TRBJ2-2	TGTGCCAGCAATTCACATGGGACAGGGGCCGGGGAGCTGTTTTTT	CASNSHGTGAGELFF
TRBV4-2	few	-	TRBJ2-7	TGTGCCAGCAGCCAAGGGAGGGTTGGCTACGAGCAGTACTTC	CASSQGRVGYEQYF
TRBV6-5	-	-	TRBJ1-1	TGTGCCAGCAGCCGGGGGGGGGACACTGAAGCTTTCTTT	CASSRGGDTEAFF
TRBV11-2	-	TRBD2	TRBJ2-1	TGTGCCAGCAGCTTAGCGACGGCTAGCGGGAGCTCCTACAATGAGCAGTTCTTC	CASSLATASGSSYNEQFF
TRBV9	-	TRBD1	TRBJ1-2	TGTGCCAGCAGCGGGGGGACAGGGGTTTTTGGCTACACCTTC	CASSGGTGVFGYTF
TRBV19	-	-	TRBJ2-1	TGTGCCAGTAGTGGACAGCTAAGCTCCTACAATGAGCAGTTCTTC	CASSGQLSSYNEQFF
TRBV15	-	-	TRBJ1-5	TGTGCCACCAGCAGAGCGGGGGTTCAGCCCCAGCATTTT	CATSRAGVQPQHF
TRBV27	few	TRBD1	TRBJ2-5	TGTGCCAGCAGTTTAGACCCATGGACAGGGGGCTGGGAGACCCAGTACTTC	CASSLDPWTGGWETQYF
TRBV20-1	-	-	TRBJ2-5	TGCAGTGCGCTACGAGAGACCCAGTACTTC	CSALRETQYF
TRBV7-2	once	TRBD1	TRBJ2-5	TGTGCCAGCAGCTCTACCGTGGGACAGGGAAGAGAGACCCAGTACTTC	CASSSTVGQGRETQYF
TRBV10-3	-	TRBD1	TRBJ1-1	TGTGCCATCCAGGGGGCCACGAACACTGAAGCTTTCTTT	CAIQGATNTEAFF
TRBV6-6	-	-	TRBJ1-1	TGTGCCAGCAGTCACAAGGGGCGCGGGAACACTGAAGCTTTCTTT	CASSHKGRGNTEAFF
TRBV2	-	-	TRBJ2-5	TGTGCCAGCAGATTGGTCGGGAGATTTGGGACCCAGTACTTC	CASRLVGRFGTQYF
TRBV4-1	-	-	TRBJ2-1	TGCGCCAGCAGCCAAGTCCCCAGGGTTTACAATGAGCAGTTCTTC	CASSQVPRVYNEQFF
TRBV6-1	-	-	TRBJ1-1	TGTGCCAGCAGTGAATCCTACACTGAAGCTTTCTTT	CASSESYTEAFF
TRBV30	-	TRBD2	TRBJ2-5	TGTGCCTGGGACCGGACTAGCGGGAGAACCCAGTACTTC	CAWDRTSGRTQYF
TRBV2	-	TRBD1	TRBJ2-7	TGTGCCAGCAGTCGGACAGGGAAAACCTACGAGCAGTACTTC	CASSRTGKTYEQYF
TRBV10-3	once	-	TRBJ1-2	TGTGCCATCAGCGCTCACAGGGAAACTAACTATGGCTACACCTTC	CAISAHRETNYGYTF
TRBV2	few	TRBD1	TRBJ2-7	TGTGCCAGCAGCACGCAGGGGGTCAACGAGCAGTACTTC	CASSTQGVNEQYF
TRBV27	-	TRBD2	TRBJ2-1	TGTGCCAGCAGTTTAGCGGGGGGCTACAATGAGCAGTTCTTC	CASSLAGGYNEQFF
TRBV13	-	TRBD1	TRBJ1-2	TGTGCCAGCAGCACGGGACAGAATCTCTATGGCTACACCTTC	CASSTGQNLYGYTF
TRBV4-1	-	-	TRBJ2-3	TGCGCCAGCAGCCAAGTTTTCGGTACGCAGTATTTT	CASSQVFGTQYF